Listed here are 15 T cell receptor beta chains from one sample, sequenced in a study of beta chain features in type 1 diabetes. Sequenced material consisted of expressed TCRB transcripts (all of the isolated RNA was reverse transcribed). Measured with immunoSEQ multiplex PCR; TCRdb has only the in-frame clones, and not every one. In the table there are roughly 240,000 clones, around 65% of which are singletons. Sequencing used naive CD4+ T cells from blood. The receptor set was obtained from a man under 40 in good health.

The chain links TRBV29-1 to TRBJ2-3; TRBD1 aligns across 7 bases. J lost 0 bases, V lost 6 bases, and 6 bases had no gene match. The CDR3 spans 14 residues. Per the germline V gene, CDR1 is SQVTM and CDR2 is ANQGSEA. This chain's CDR3 is CSVQRDRSTDTQYF. The DNA of the CDR3 is TGCAGCGTCCAACGGGACAGAAGCACAGATACGCAGTATTTT.

V usage is TRBV25-1 and J usage is TRBJ2-3; a possible D gene is TRBD2 (5 bases). The CDR3 runs 11 residues. Germline loops: CDR1 MGHDK, CDR2 SYGVNS. V was trimmed by 5 bases and J by 9 bases, leaving 9 bases between them. CDR3 nucleotide sequence: TGTGCCAGCAGTCAACCGGGAACGCAGTATTTT. Translating it yields CASSQPGTQYF.

The chain has TRBV9 and TRBJ1-2; 8 positions agree with TRBD1. This CDR3 is built from 13 residues. Germline CDR1 reads SGDLS; CDR2 reads YYNGEE. Trimming took 5 bases from V and 5 from J; bases not matched to a gene: 5. CDR3 coding DNA: TGTGCCAGCAGTCTTGACAGGGGATATGGCTACACCTTC. This encodes CASSLDRGYGYTF.

The chain carries TRBV5-1 and TRBJ1-1; weak D call: TRBD1 (6 bases). In germline, CDR1 is SGHRS, CDR2 YFSETQ. This CDR3 comprises 14 residues. Trimming took off 1 base at V and 1 base at J, with 8 bases between the two ends. The CDR3 loop reads CASSLWGPNTEAFF. CDR3 sequence (DNA): TGCGCCAGCAGCTTGTGGGGGCCGAACACTGAAGCTTTCTTT.

The chain has TRBV30 and TRBJ2-6, with D possibly TRBD2 on 5 matching bases. V was pared by 3 bases and J by 2 bases, with 14 bases between. The CDR3 contains 16 residues. Germline V gives CDR1 GTSNPN, CDR2 SVGIG (reference sequence). CDR3 DNA sequence: TGTGCCTGGAGGAGACCCCGGGGAGCTGGGGCCAACGTCCTGACTTTC. As protein: CAWRRPRGAGANVLTF.

This chain uses TRBV11-2 with TRBJ2-6, with D unclear. Trimming removed 3 bases from V and 6 bases from J, with 3 bases in between. This CDR3 is 12 amino acids long. Germline CDR1 is SGHAT and CDR2 is FQNNGV. In DNA, the CDR3 is TGTGCCAGCAGCTTTCAGGCCAACGTCCTGACTTTC. Translating gives CASSFQANVLTF.

This chain connects TRBV5-1 to TRBJ2-5; D is possibly TRBD1 or TRBD2 (5 bases each). CDR3 length: 14 amino acids. Trimming stripped 3 bases from V and 3 bases from J, with 12 bases between. Germline CDR1 SGHRS, CDR2 YFSETQ. This CDR3 reads CASSYLGVEETQYF. For the CDR3, the DNA is TGCGCCAGCAGCTACTTGGGGGTGGAAGAGACCCAGTACTTC.

The CDR3 region is CSVESPTYEQYF. The CDR3 coding sequence is TGCAGCGTTGAATCGCCTACCTACGAGCAGTACTTC. This chain links TRBV29-1 with TRBJ2-7; D is ambiguous. Germline V gene sequence: CDR1 SQVTM, CDR2 ANQGSEA. The CDR3 length is 12 residues. V was trimmed by 2 bases and J by 2 bases, leaving 7 bases between them.

In its sample, this clone was seen once. V gene TRBV5-4 combines with J gene TRBJ1-2, with D possibly being TRBD1 (6 bases). The V and J ends lost 3 bases and 4 bases respectively, with 10 bases between them. The CDR3 loop spans 13 amino acids. Germline V gives CDR1 SGHNT, CDR2 YYREEE (reference sequence). The CDR3 reads CASSSDRPYGYTF. In DNA, the CDR3 is TGTGCCAGCAGCTCCGACAGGCCCTATGGCTACACCTTC.

The chain employs TRBV30 and TRBJ1-4; D ambiguous. Germline V gene sequence: CDR1 GTSNPN, CDR2 SVGIG (reference sequence). Trimming removed 3 bases at V and 8 bases at J, with 10 bases between. The CDR3 length is 12 residues. CDR3 DNA: TGTGCCTGGAGATCCTCAAAAGAAAAACTGTTTTTT. Translating gives CAWRSSKEKLFF.

The V and J genes are TRBV6-6 and TRBJ2-5; TRBD2 agrees at 8 bases. Germline V CDR1 and CDR2: MNHNY, SVGAGI (reference sequence). V gave up 7 bases and J gave up 5 bases; unmatched junction bases: 6. The CDR3 is 13 amino acids. CDR3 sequence (DNA): TGTGCCAGCACACGGGAGGGCCTGGAGACCCAGTACTTC. It is translated as CASTREGLETQYF.

This clone was found once. The V call is TRBV7-2, the J call TRBJ2-3, with D possibly matching TRBD2 (5 bases). The CDR3 consists of 14 residues. V lost 5 bases to trimming and J lost 2 bases, with 11 bases between them. Germline assignment: CDR1 SGHTA and CDR2 FQGNSA. CDR3 in amino acids: CASSLRANTDTQYF. CDR3 sequence (DNA): TGTGCCAGCAGCCTGAGGGCGAACACAGATACGCAGTATTTT.

This clone was observed a few times. This chain links TRBV30 with TRBJ2-6; perhaps TRBD1 as D (6 bases). CDR3 length: 13 amino acids. V was trimmed by 3 bases and J by 8 bases, leaving 11 bases between them. CDR1 is GTSNPN, CDR2 SVGIG, per germline (reference sequence). As DNA, the CDR3 is TGTGCCTGGAGCCTCCGGGACACCAACGTCCTGACTTTC. As protein: CAWSLRDTNVLTF.

The rearrangement links TRBV5-1 to TRBJ2-7; no clear D gene. V lost 1 base, J lost 4 bases, and 12 bases lay in between. The CDR3 length is 14 residues. CDR1 and CDR2 (germline): SGHRS, YFSETQ. The CDR3 spells CASSLNGLVYEQYF. In nucleotides, the CDR3 is TGCGCCAGCAGCTTGAACGGGTTGGTGTACGAGCAGTACTTC.

V gene TRBV27 combines with J gene TRBJ2-7, with 9 nucleotides matching TRBD1. V shed 3 bases, J shed 3 bases, and the junction held 6 bases outside the gene matches. There are 15 residues in the CDR3. Germline V gene lookup returns CDR1 MNHEY and CDR2 SMNVEV (reference sequence). The CDR3 spells CASSLDRGRNYEQYF. As DNA, the CDR3 is TGTGCCAGCAGTTTGGACAGGGGAAGGAACTACGAGCAGTACTTC.